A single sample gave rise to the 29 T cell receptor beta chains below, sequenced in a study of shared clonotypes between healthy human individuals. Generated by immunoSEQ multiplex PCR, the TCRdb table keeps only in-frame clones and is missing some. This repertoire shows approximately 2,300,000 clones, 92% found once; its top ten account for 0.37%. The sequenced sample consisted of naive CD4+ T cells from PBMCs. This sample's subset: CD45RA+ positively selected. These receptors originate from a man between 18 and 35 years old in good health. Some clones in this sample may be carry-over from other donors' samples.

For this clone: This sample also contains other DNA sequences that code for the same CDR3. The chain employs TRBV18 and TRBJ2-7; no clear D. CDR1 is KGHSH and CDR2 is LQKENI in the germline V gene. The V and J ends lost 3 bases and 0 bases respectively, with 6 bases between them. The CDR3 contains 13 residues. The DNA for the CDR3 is TGTGCCAGCTCACCGCCTAGCTCCTACGAGCAGTACTTC. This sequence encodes CASSPPSSYEQYF. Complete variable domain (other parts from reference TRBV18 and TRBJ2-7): NAGVMQNPRHLVRRRGQEARLRCSPMKGHSHVYWYRQLPEEGLKFMVYLQKENIIDESGMPKERFSAEFPKEGPSILRIQQVVRGDSAAYFCASSPPSSYEQYFGPGTRLTVT.

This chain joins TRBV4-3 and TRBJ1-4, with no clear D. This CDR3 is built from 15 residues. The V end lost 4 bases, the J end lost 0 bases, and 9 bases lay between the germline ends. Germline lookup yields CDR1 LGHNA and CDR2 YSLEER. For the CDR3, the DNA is TGCGCCAGCAGCCGACGGCGAGCAACTAATGAAAAACTGTTTTTT. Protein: CASSRRRATNEKLFF.

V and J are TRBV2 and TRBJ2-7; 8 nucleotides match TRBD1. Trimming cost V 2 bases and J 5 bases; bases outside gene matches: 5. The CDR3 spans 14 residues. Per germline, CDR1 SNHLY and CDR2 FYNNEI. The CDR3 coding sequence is TGTGCCAGCAGTGAACAGGGGGCTTTTAACGAGCAGTACTTC. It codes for CASSEQGAFNEQYF.

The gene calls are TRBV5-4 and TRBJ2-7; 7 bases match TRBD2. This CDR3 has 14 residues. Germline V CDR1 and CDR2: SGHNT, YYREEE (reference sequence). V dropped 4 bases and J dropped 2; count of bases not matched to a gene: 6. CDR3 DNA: TGTGCCAGCAGCGGCGGGGGACTTGCCTACGAGCAGTACTTC. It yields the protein CASSGGGLAYEQYF.

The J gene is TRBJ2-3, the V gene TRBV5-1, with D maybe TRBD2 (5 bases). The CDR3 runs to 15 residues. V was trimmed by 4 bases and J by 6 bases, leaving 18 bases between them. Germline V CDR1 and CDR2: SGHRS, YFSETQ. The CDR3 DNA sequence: TGCGCCAGCAGCCCTAGCAAATCAGTAGGGGATACGCAGTATTTT. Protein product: CASSPSKSVGDTQYF.

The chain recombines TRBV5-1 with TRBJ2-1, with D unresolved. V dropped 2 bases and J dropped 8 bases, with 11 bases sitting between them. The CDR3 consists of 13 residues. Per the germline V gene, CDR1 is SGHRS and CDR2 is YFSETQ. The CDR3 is CASSFFDEHEQFF. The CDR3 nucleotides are TGCGCCAGCAGCTTTTTTGACGAACATGAGCAGTTCTTC.

CDR3 coding DNA: TGTGCCAGCAGTGACGCTAGCGGGACCTACGAGCAGTACTTC. Protein product: CASSDASGTYEQYF. V gene TRBV2 combines with J gene TRBJ2-7, with 9 bases matching TRBD2. The CDR3 extends over 14 amino acids. Unmatched junction bases numbered 2, after V lost 3 bases and J lost 2 bases. CDR1 is SNHLY, CDR2 FYNNEI, per germline.

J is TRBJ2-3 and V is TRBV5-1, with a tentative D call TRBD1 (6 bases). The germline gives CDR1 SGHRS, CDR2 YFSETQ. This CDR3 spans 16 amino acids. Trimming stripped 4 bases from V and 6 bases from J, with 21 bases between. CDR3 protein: CASSQGHLPGADTQYF. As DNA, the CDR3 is TGCGCCAGCAGCCAGGGACACCTACCAGGGGCCGATACGCAGTATTTT.

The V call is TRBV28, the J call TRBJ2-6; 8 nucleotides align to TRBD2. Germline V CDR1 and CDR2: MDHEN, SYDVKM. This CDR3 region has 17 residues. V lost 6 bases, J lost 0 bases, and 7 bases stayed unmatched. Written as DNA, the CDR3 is TGTGCCAGCAGGATAGCGGGGCGCTACTCTGGGGCCAACGTCCTGACTTTC. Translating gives CASRIAGRYSGANVLTF.

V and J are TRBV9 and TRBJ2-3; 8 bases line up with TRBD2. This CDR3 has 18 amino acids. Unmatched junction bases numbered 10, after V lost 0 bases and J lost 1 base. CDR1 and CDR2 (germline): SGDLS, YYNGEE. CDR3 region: CASSVAFATSGRTDTQYF. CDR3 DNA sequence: TGTGCCAGCAGCGTAGCTTTTGCCACTAGCGGACGCACAGATACGCAGTATTTT.

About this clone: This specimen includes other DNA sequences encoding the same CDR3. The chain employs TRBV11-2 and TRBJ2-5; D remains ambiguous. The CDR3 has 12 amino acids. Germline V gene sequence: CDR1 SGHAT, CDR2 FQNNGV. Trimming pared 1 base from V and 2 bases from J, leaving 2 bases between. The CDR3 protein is CASSLAQETQYF. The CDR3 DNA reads TGTGCCAGCAGCTTAGCACAAGAGACCCAGTACTTC.

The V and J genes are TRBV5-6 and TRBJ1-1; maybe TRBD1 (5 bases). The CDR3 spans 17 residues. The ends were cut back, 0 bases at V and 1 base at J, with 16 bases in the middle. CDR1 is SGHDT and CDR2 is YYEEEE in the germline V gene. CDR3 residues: CASSLDGSRGANTEAFF. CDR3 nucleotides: TGTGCCAGCAGCTTGGATGGATCTCGGGGCGCGAACACTGAAGCTTTCTTT. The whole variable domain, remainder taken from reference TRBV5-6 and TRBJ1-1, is DAGVTQSPTHLIKTRGQQVTLRCSPKSGHDTVSWYQQALGQGPQFIFQYYEEEERQRGNFPDRFSGHQFPNYSSELNVNALLLGDSALYLCASSLDGSRGANTEAFFGQGTRLTVV.

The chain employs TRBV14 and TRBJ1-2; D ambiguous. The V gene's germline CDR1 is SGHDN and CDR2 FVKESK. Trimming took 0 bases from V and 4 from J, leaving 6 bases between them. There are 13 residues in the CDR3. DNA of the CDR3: TGTGCCAGCAGCCAAGATATCGGCTATGGCTACACCTTC. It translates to CASSQDIGYGYTF.

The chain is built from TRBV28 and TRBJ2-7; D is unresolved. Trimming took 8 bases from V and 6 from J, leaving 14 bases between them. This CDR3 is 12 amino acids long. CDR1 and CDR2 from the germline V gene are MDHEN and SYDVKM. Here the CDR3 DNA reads TGTGCCAGCTCTACTAACCCCCGCGAGCAGTACTTC. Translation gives CASSTNPREQYF.

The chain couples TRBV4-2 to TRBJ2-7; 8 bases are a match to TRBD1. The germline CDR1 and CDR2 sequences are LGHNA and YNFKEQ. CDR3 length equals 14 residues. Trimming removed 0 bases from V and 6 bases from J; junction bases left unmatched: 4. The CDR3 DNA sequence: TGTGCCAGCAGCCAAGACAGGGGGCGGGTCGAGCAGTACTTC. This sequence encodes CASSQDRGRVEQYF.

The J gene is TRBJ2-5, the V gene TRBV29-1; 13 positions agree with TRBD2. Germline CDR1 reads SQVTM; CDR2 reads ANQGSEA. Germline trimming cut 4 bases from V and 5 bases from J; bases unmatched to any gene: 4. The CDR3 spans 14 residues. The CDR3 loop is CSVARTSGSETQYF. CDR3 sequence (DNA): TGCAGCGTTGCAAGGACTAGCGGGAGTGAGACCCAGTACTTC.

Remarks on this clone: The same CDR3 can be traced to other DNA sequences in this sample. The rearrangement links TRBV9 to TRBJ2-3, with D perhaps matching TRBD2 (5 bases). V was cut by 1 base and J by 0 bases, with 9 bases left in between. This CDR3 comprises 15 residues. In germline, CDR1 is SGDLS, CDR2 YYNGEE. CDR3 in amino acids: CASSVRGASTDTQYF. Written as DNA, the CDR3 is TGTGCCAGCAGCGTACGGGGTGCTAGCACAGATACGCAGTATTTT.

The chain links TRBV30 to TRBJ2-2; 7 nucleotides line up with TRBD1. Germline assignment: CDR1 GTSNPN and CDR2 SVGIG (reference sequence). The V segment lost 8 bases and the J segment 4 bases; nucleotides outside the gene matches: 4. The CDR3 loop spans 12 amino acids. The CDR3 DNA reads TGTGCCGGATACAGGGGCACCGGGGAGCTGTTTTTT. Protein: CAGYRGTGELFF.

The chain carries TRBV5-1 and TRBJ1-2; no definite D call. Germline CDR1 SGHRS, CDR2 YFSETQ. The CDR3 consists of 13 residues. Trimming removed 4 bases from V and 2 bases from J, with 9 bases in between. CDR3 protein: CASSPLGNYGYTF. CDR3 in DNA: TGCGCCAGCAGCCCGCTAGGCAACTATGGCTACACCTTC.

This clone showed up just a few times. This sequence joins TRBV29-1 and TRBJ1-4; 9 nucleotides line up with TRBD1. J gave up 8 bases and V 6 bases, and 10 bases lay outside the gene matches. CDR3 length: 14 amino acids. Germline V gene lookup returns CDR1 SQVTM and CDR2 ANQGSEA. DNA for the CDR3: TGCAGCGTACTACCCGGGACAGGGAGGGAAAAACTGTTTTTT. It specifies CSVLPGTGREKLFF.

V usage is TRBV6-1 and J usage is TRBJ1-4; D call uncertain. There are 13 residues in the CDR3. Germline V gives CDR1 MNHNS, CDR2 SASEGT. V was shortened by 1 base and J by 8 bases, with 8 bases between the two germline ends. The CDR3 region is CASSEVGLEKLFF. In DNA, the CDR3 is TGTGCCAGCAGTGAAGTGGGTTTGGAAAAACTGTTTTTT.

The CDR3 loop reads CASSEMVSRNNQPQHF. CDR3 nucleotide sequence: TGTGCCAGCAGTGAGATGGTCTCACGGAACAATCAGCCCCAGCATTTT. V and J are TRBV6-1 and TRBJ1-5, with no clear D. The germline V and J ends were trimmed by 3 bases and 3 bases, with 15 bases remaining between them. This CDR3 spans 16 amino acids. Looked up from germline, CDR1 is MNHNS and CDR2 is SASEGT.

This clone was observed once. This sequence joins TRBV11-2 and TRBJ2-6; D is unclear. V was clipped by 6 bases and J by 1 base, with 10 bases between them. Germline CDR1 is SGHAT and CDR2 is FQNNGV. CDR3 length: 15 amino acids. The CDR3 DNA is TGTGCCAGCAGAAAGTTGTGGTCTGGGGCCAACGTCCTGACTTTC. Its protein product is CASRKLWSGANVLTF.

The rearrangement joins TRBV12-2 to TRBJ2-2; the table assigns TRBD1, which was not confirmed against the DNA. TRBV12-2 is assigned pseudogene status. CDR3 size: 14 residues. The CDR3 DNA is TGTGCAAGTCGGGTAACAGGGAACACCGGGGAGCTGTTTTTT. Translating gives CASRVTGNTGELFF.

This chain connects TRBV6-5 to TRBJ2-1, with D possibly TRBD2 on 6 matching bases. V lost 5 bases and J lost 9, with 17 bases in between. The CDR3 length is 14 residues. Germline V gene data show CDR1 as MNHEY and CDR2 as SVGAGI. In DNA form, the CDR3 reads TGTGCCAGCAGTCAGCGCAGGCGGGACCGTGAGCAGTTCTTC. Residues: CASSQRRRDREQFF.

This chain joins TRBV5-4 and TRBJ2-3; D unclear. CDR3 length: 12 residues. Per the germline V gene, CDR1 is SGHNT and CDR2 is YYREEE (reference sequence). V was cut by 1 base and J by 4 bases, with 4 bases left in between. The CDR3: CASSLPADTQYF. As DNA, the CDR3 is TGTGCCAGCAGCTTGCCGGCAGATACGCAGTATTTT.

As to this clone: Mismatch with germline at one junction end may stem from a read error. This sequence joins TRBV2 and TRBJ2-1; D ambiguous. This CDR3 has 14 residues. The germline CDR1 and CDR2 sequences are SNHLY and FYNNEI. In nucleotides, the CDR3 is TGTGCCAGCAGGGAAGGTCCTACCTACAATGAGCAGTTCTTC. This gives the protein CASREGPTYNEQFF.

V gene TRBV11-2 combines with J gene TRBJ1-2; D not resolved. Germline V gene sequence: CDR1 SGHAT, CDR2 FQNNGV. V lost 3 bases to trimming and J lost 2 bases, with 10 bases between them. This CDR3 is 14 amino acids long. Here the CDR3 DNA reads TGTGCCAGCAGCTTCACCGGCAGCAACTATGGCTACACCTTC. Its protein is CASSFTGSNYGYTF.

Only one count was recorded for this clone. The CDR3 sequence: CASSEMGQGISAQHF. The CDR3 coding sequence is TGTGCCAGCAGTGAAATGGGGCAGGGGATTTCAGCCCAGCATTTT. The chain joins TRBV6-1 to TRBJ1-5, with a weak D call TRBD1 (6 bases). Germline CDR1 reads MNHNS; CDR2 reads SASEGT. Trimming cost V 2 bases and J 11 bases, with 19 bases left between them. This CDR3 has 15 residues.